This entry features one T cell receptor beta chain sequence. Assay used: immunoSEQ multiplex PCR; TCRdb lists only in-frame clones, some missing. Here the sample spans 250,000 or so clones, approximately 81% being singletons. The data were taken from a study of blood T cell repertoires in COVID-19. Overall study: T cells, B-cell-depleted T cells, or PBMCs provided the cDNA or gDNA that served as material.

This CDR3 comprises 15 residues. Trimming shortened V by 1 base and J by 7 bases, and 11 bases separated the two germline ends. Germline V lookup: CDR1 MNHEY, CDR2 SVGEGT. The sample consisted of PBMCs or T cells enriched from blood (not recorded which). This receptor was obtained from a woman aged 45-60 years who had been exposed to COVID-19. V is TRBV6-2 or TRBV6-3 and J is TRBJ1-6; D not resolved. CDR3 sequence: CASSYYGRLNSPLHF. In DNA, the CDR3 is TGTGCCAGCAGTTACTACGGCAGACTAAATTCACCCCTCCACTTT.